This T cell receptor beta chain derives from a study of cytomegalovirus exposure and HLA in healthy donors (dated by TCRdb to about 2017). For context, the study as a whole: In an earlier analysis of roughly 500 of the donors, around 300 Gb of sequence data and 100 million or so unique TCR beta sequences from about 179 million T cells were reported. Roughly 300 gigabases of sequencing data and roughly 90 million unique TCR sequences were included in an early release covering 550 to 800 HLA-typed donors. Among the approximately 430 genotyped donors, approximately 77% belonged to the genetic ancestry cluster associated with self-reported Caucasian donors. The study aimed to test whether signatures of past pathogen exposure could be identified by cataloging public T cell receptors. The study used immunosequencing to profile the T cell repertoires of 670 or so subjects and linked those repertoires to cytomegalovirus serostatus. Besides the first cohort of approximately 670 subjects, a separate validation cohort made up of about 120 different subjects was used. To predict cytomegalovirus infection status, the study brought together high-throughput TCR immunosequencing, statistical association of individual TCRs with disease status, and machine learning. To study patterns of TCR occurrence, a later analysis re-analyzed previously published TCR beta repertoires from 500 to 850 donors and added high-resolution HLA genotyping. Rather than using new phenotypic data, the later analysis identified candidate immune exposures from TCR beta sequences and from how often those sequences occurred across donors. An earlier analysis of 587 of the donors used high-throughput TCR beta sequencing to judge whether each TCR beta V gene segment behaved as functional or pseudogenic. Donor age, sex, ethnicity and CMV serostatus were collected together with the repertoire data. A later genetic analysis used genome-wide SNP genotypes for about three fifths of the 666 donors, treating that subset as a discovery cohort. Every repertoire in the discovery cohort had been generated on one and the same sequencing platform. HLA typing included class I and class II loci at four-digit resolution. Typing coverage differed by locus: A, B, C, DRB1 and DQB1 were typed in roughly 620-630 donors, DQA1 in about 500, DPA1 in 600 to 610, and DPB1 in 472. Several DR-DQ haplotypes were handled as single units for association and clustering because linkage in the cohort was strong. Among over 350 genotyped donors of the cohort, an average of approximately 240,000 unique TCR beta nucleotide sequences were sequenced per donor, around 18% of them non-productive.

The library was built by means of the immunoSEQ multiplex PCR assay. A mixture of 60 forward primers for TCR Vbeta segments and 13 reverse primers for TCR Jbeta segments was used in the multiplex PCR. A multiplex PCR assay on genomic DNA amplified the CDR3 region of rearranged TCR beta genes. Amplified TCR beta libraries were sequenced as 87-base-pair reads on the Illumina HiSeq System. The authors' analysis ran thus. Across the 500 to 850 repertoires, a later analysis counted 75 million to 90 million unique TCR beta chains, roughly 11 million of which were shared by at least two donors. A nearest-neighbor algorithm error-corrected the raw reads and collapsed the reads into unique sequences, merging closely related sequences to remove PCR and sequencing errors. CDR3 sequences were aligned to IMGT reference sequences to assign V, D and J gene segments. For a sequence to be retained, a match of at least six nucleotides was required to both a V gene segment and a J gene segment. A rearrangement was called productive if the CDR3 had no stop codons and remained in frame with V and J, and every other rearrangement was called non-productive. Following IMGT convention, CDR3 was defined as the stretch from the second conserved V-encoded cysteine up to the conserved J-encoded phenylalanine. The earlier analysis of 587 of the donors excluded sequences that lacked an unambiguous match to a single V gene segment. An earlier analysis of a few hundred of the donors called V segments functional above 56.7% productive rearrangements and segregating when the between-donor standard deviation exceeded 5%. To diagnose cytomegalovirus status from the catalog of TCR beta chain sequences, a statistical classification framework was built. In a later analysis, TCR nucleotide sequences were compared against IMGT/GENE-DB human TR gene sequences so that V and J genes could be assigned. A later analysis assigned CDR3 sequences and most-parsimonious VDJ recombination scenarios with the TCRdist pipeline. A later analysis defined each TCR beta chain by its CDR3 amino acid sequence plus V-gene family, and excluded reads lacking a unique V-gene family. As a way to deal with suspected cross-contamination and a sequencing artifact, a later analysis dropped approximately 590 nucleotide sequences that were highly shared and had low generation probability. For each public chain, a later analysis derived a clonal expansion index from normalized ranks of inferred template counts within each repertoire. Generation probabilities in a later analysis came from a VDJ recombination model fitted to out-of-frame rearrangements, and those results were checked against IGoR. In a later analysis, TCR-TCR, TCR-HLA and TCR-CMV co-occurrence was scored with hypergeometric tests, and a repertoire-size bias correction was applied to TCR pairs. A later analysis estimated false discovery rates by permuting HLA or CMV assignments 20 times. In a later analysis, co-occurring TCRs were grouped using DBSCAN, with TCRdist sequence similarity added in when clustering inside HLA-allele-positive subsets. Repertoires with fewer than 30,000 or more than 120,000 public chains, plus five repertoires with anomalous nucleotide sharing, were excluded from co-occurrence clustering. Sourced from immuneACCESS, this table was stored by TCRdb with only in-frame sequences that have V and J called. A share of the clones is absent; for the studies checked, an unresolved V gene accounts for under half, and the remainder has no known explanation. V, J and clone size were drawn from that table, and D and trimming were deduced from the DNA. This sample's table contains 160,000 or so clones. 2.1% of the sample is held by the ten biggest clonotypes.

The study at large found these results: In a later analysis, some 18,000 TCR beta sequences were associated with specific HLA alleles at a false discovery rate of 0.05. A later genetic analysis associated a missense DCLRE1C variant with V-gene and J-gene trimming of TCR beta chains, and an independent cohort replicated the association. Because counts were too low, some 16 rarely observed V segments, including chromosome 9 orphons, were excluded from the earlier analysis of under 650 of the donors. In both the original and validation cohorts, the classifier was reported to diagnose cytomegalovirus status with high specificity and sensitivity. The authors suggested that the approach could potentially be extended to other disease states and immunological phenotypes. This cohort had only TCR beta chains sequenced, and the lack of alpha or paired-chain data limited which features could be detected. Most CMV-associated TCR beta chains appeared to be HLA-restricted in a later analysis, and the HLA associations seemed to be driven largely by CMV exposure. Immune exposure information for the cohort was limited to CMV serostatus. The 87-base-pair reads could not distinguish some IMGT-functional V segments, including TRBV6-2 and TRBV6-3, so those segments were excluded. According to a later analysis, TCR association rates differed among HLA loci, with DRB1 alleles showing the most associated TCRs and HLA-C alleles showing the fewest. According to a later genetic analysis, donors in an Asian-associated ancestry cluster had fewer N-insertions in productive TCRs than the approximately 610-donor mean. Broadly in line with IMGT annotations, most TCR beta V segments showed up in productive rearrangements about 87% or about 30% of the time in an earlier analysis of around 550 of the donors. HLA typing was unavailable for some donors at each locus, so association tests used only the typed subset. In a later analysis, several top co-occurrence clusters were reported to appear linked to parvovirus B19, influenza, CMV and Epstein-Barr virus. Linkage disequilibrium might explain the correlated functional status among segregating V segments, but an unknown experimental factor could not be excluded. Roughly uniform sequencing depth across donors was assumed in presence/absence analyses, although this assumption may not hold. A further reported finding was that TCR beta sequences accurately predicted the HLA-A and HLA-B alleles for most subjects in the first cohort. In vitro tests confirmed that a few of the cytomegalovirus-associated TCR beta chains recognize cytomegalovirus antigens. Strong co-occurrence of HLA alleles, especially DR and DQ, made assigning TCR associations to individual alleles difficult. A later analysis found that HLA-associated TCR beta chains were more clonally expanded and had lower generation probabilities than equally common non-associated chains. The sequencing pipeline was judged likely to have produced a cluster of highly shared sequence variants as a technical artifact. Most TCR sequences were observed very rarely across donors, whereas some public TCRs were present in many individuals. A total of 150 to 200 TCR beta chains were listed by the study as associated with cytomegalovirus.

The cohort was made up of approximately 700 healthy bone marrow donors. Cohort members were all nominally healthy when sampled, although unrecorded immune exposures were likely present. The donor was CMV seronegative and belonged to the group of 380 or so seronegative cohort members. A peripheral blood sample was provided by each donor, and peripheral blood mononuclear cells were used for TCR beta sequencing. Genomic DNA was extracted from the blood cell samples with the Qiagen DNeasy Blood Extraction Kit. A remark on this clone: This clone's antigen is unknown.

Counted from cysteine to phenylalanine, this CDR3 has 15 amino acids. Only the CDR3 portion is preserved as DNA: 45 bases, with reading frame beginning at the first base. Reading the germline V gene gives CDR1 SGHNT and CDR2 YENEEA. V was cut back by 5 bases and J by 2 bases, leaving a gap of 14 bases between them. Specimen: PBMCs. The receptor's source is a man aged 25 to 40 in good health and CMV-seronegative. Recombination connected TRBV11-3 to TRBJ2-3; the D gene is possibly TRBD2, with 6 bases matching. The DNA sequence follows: TGTGCCAGCAGCCCGGGACTGGGTGACACAGATACGCAGTATTTT. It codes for CASSPGLGDTDTQYF.